This T cell receptor beta chain was recorded in a study of blood T cell repertoires in COVID-19. Study at large: T cells, B-cell-depleted T cells, or PBMCs supplied cDNA or gDNA.

The CDR3 runs 11 residues. V lost 5 bases and J lost 11, with 9 bases in between. Germline V gives CDR1 MNHEY, CDR2 SVGAGI. In the source study's methods: It was from reference gene primer amplification that nucleated cell counts were estimated. Clones were read by immunoSEQ multiplex PCR, and TCRdb kept only the in-frame ones, dropping some. The DNA was the basis for D and trimming; V, J and clone size are from that table. The table shows some 200,000 clones, with 80% to 85% occurring only once. Sequences were obtained from peripheral blood. The receptor comes from a woman aged 70-85 years with COVID-19, enrolled during active disease. The chain combines TRBV6-5 with TRBJ1-4; D is undetermined. The CDR3 DNA follows: TGTGCCAGCAGTCTCGGGAGTAAACTGTTTTTT. It encodes CASSLGSKLFF.